This T cell receptor beta chain was recorded in a study of blood T cell repertoires in COVID-19. Across the study: The samples span acute and convalescent COVID-19 from the United States, Italy and Spain.

This CDR3 comprises 15 residues. Trimming took 7 bases from V and 0 from J, leaving 15 bases between them. Germline V gives CDR1 LNHDA, CDR2 SQIVND (reference sequence). In the study's own analysis: It was from reference gene primer amplification that nucleated cell counts were estimated. The method was immunoSEQ multiplex PCR; TCRdb's version includes in-frame clones alone and lacks a portion of them. That table supplies the V and J calls and clone size; D and trimming were determined from the DNA. This sample has roughly 250,000 clones; approximately 85% occur once, and the top ten carry around 0.96%.

The origin of this receptor is a middle-aged man with acute or convalescent COVID-19. This chain connects TRBV19 to TRBJ1-2; possible D gene TRBD1, 6 bases. Sequencing used peripheral blood. In DNA, the CDR3 is TGTGCCAGTAAGATCGCAGGGGTTACTAACTATGGCTACACCTTC. Its protein product is CASKIAGVTNYGYTF.